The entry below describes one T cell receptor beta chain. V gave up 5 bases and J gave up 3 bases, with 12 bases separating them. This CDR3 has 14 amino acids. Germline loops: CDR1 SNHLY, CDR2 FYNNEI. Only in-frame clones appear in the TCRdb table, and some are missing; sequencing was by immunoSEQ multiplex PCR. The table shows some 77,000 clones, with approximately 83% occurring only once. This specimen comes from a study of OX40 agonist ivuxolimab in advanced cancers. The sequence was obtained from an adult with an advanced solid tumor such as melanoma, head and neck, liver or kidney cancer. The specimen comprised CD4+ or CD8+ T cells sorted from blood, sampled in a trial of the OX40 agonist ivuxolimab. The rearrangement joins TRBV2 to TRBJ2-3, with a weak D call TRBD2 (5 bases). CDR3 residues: CASSRGRETDTQYF. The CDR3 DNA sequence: TGTGCCAGCAGTCGGGGAAGAGAGACAGATACGCAGTATTTT.